A selection of T cell receptor beta chains follows, all from one sample in a study of blood T cell dynamics during melanoma immunotherapy. Profiling relied on immunoSEQ multiplex PCR, and the TCRdb table lists in-frame clones only, not all of them. The data contain 25,000 to 35,000 clones, roughly 84% of them singletons. The sample consisted of blood, taken from a patient treated with checkpoint blockade. The receptors here all came from a human donor with melanoma. CDR3s include the opening cysteine and the closing phenylalanine or tryptophan. The order of the fields is J gene, V gene, CDR3 protein.

TRBJ2-3 | TRBV11-2 | CASFPSGRGDVSTDTQYF
TRBJ1-3 | TRBV6-1 | CASSEARNDRLSGSGNTIYF
TRBJ2-2 | TRBV14 | CASSQDLGGGHGELFF
TRBJ1-2 | TRBV30 | CAWSAEGSSYGYTF
TRBJ1-1 | TRBV30 | CAWSRGAVEAFF
TRBJ2-4 | TRBV5-5 | CASSYGNIQYF
TRBJ1-5 | TRBV28 | CASSFVDPNQPQHF
TRBJ2-7 | TRBV29-1 | CSVAATLYEQYF
TRBJ2-3 | TRBV13 | CASSHSGATDTQYF
TRBJ2-7 | TRBV7-8 | CASSLTTFGTYEQYF
TRBJ1-1 | TRBV19 | CASSINRGTEAFF
TRBJ2-2 | TRBV6-5 | CASSFSPLGTTGELFF
TRBJ2-6 | TRBV27 | CASSFDPSSANVLTF
TRBJ2-7 | TRBV14 | CASSQRRAFRYEQYF
TRBJ1-1 | TRBV15 | CATTTGYTEAFF
TRBJ2-5 | TRBV9 | CASSVGVLAGAIQETQYF
TRBJ2-1 | TRBV9 | CASSARVGAPNEQFF
TRBJ1-3 | TRBV15 | CATSRDPRVGGNTIYF
TRBJ1-2 | TRBV29-1 | CSAADRAYGYTF
TRBJ1-3 | TRBV6-4 | CASSAESGNTIYF
TRBJ1-1 | TRBV6-5 | CASSSLDPNTEAFF
TRBJ1-5 | TRBV19 | CASGTGFNQPQHF
TRBJ1-5 | TRBV10-3 | CAISEFLNREGYSNQPQHF
TRBJ2-4 | TRBV7-2 | CASSSEMVQAGAKNIQYF
TRBJ2-7 | TRBV19 | CASSIRAGDSYEQYF
TRBJ2-1 | TRBV19 | CASSIFGTSGAVRNEQFF
TRBJ2-4 | TRBV5-5 | CASSLGGTGKNIQYF
TRBJ1-1 | TRBV4-1 | CASSQGRVNTEAFF
TRBJ2-2 | TRBV28 | CASSSTGELFF
TRBJ1-1 | TRBV11-2 | CASSRYRGGDTEAFF
TRBJ1-1 | TRBV19 | CASSTSPYTEAFF
TRBJ2-1 | TRBV7-6 | CASSSPSRTSGRAVTSEQFF
TRBJ1-3 | TRBV9 | CASSPRLGGASGNTIYF
TRBJ2-7 | TRBV5-1 | CASSSLTPGLVSDRLSEQYF
TRBJ2-1 | TRBV7-6 | CASSLGQGGYNEQFF
TRBJ2-1 | TRBV19 | CASTQGADPSYNEQFF
TRBJ1-1 | TRBV5-6 | CASSSRGGNTEAFF
TRBJ2-5 | TRBV9 | CASSVDTGTETQYF
TRBJ1-4 | TRBV10-3 | CAISEEGGAGEKLFF
TRBJ1-6 | TRBV28 | CASSPHGPNSPLHF
TRBJ2-7 | TRBV19 | CASSIGPGAYEQYF